This T cell receptor (beta chain) was identified in a study of technical replicates of blood from a handful of donors. Generated by immunoSEQ multiplex PCR, the TCRdb table keeps only in-frame clones and is missing some. The table includes 55,000 to 80,000 clones, 93% detected once. This CDR3 comprises 14 residues. Trimming stripped 4 bases from V and 3 bases from J, with 10 bases between. Germline CDR1 and CDR2: ENHRY and SYGVKD. The genes are TRBV10-3 and TRBJ1-5, with a possible D match to TRBD1 (5 bases). The sequencing input was T cells isolated from PBMCs. This TCR derives from a human donor in good health. CDR3 in DNA: TGTGCCATCAGTGGGCAGGGAAACAATCAGCCCCAGCATTTT. It specifies CAISGQGNNQPQHF.